The clone carrying this TCR beta chain was seen ten or more times. Its antigen is undetermined. The amount of total RNA extracted per sample was at least 5.5 micrograms. The data originate from a study of blood T cells in healthy people across ages. Study findings and constraints: Diversity figures derived from one million T cells were judged to underestimate the true value. The unknown donor CMV status may have confounded expanded clonotype changes.

Trimming removed 6 bases at V and 2 bases at J, with 13 bases between. Germline V gives CDR1 DFQATT, CDR2 SNEGSKA (reference sequence). The CDR3 runs to 13 residues. Primed by a sample-barcoded 5' primer and a J-beta primer mix, a second PCR proceeded for roughly 7 to 11 cycles. A template-switch adaptor containing 12 random nucleotides labeled each cDNA molecule. TCRdb reanalysed the 5' RACE reads using MiXCR and keeps one entry per CDR3 protein. This sample has 550,000 to 800,000 distinct CDR3 sequences, with about 34% found just once. Sequencing used blood. The clonotype was recovered from a woman aged 80 or over in good health. This chain links TRBV20-1 with TRBJ2-5; D remains ambiguous. The CDR3 DNA is TGCAGTGCCCCTTTAGACCAGCAAGAGACCCAGTACTTC. It translates to CSAPLDQQETQYF.